The 8 T cell receptor beta chains presented below share a single source sample, sequenced in a study of early T cells in non-severe SARS-CoV-2 infection. From the 5' RACE reads, TCRdb called clonotypes with MiXCR, one entry per CDR3 protein. The data show fewer than 35,000 distinct CDR3 sequences, roughly 5.9% seen once. Material: whole blood. The receptors were sampled from an adult who was a healthcare worker with PCR-confirmed SARS-CoV-2 infection or an uninfected control (not recorded which).

The sample holds many counts of this clonotype. The rearrangement links TRBV20-1 to TRBJ2-3; 12 nucleotides agree with TRBD2. The trim removed 3 bases at V and 0 bases at J, leaving 4 bases unmatched. Germline V gives CDR1 DFQATT, CDR2 SNEGSKA (reference sequence). The CDR3 extends over 16 amino acids. In nucleotides, the CDR3 is TGCAGTGCTAGGCCTAGCGGGAGGGCTAGCACAGATACGCAGTATTTT. Protein product: CSARPSGRASTDTQYF.

V gene TRBV20-1 combines with J gene TRBJ2-4, with 9 bases that match TRBD1. The CDR3 loop spans 20 amino acids. Germline V CDR1 and CDR2: DFQATT, SNEGSKA (reference sequence). Trimming removed 0 bases from V and 4 bases from J; junction bases left unmatched: 19. For the CDR3, the DNA is TGCAGTGCTAGAGATGGCCGGGACAGGGAATTTTTCAGGAGTAAAAACATTCAGTACTTC. Its protein product is CSARDGRDREFFRSKNIQYF.

This clonotype has ten or more counts. CDR3 region: CASSLVTSGDTDTQYF. For the CDR3, the DNA is TGTGCCAGCAGCTTAGTTACTAGCGGGGATACAGATACGCAGTATTTT. The chain couples TRBV7-6 to TRBJ2-3; 10 bases map to TRBD2. Germline values: CDR1 SGHVS, CDR2 FNYEAQ. Unmatched junction bases numbered 4, after V lost 1 base and J lost 3 bases. This CDR3 contains 16 residues.

This clonotype occurred many times. V gene TRBV7-6 combines with J gene TRBJ2-3, with TRBD1 matching 9 bases. The germline gives CDR1 SGHVS, CDR2 FNYEAQ. CDR3 size: 18 residues. The trim removed 7 bases at V and 4 bases at J, leaving 18 bases unmatched. The CDR3 coding sequence is TGTGCCAGCACGCTCACCACAGGGGGGACAGGGTACGCAGATACGCAGTATTTT. This gives the protein CASTLTTGGTGYADTQYF.

This clonotype was seen at least ten times. This sequence joins TRBV2 and TRBJ1-2; D gene uncertain. This CDR3 has 15 residues. Per germline, CDR1 SNHLY and CDR2 FYNNEI. V lost 5 bases, J lost 2 bases, and 15 bases lay in between. CDR3 loop: CASSPSGSFNYGYTF. The CDR3 coding sequence is TGTGCCAGCAGTCCTTCGGGATCCTTCAACTATGGCTACACCTTC.

This clonotype was detected many times. CDR3 nucleotide sequence: TGCGCCAGCAGCTCGGGACTAGCGGGAGGGGAGACCCAGTACTTC. It encodes CASSSGLAGGETQYF. The rearrangement uses TRBV5-1 and TRBJ2-5; 16 bases line up with TRBD2. This CDR3 region has 15 residues. The germline V gene has CDR1 SGHRS and CDR2 YFSETQ. V lost 3 bases, J lost 5 bases, and 1 base stayed unmatched.

In this sample, this clonotype turned up a few times. The chain uses TRBV20-1 and TRBJ2-7, with TRBD2 matching over 7 bases. The CDR3 contains 14 residues. The ends lost 2 bases at V and 3 bases at J; junction bases unmatched: 7. CDR1 is DFQATT, CDR2 SNEGSKA, per germline (reference sequence). Here the CDR3 DNA reads TGCAGTGCTAGACACCGCCGGGACTACTACGAGCAGTACTTC. Amino acids: CSARHRRDYYEQYF.

This clonotype appeared many times. This chain connects TRBV11-3 to TRBJ1-1, with D hard to call. CDR3 length: 16 residues. The V gene lost 5 bases and the J gene lost 5 bases, with 21 bases spanning the gap. Germline V gene lookup returns CDR1 SGHNT and CDR2 YENEEA. The CDR3 coding sequence is TGTGCCAGCAGCCAAAGCGGTTTCGGCTTATGGACTGAAGCTTTCTTT. It encodes CASSQSGFGLWTEAFF. Complete variable domain (other parts from reference TRBV11-3 and TRBJ1-1): EAGVVQSPRYKIIEKKQPVAFWCNPISGHNTLYWYLQNLGQGPELLIRYENEEAVDDSQLPKDRFSAERLKGVDSTLKIQPAELGDSAVYLCASSQSGFGLWTEAFFGQGTRLTVV.